This T cell receptor (beta chain) is drawn from a study of blood T cell repertoires in COVID-19. On the study more broadly: PBMCs, B-cell-depleted T cells, or T cells provided the cDNA or gDNA that made up the material.

Assay: immunoSEQ multiplex PCR; the TCRdb copy retains only in-frame clones and omits some. This table holds over 200,000 clones, 85% to 90% found once. V shed 4 bases and J shed 6 bases, with 18 bases lying between them. Germline V CDR1 and CDR2: MGHDK, SYGVNS. This CDR3 has 15 residues. The TCR comes from a woman aged 55-69 years with acute or convalescent COVID-19. The specimen was peripheral blood. The chain joins TRBV25-1 to TRBJ1-2, with D perhaps TRBD1 (5 bases). The CDR3 loop reads CASSALGAGKNGYTF. The CDR3 nucleotides are TGTGCCAGCAGTGCCTTGGGCGCAGGGAAGAATGGCTACACCTTC.